This T cell receptor beta chain is from a study of T cells in Graves' hyperthyroidism and ophthalmopathy. TCR beta CDR3 regions were amplified from RNA. A first-round RT-PCR of the TCR CDR3 used the HTBI primer set. TCRdb analysed the multiplex PCR reads with MiXCR anew, one entry per CDR3 protein. The sample has 600,000 to 650,000 distinct CDR3 sequences, roughly 20% seen once. This clonotype was picked up a small number of times. Sequenced input: blood. This TCR was recovered from a man aged 25 to 40 with Graves' ophthalmopathy.

In DNA form, the CDR3 reads TGCGCCAGCAGCTCGTTCAGGACAGGGAGCTCCTACGAGCAGTACTTC. This gives the protein CASSSFRTGSSYEQYF. The chain couples TRBV5-1 to TRBJ2-7; 8 bases align to TRBD1. This CDR3 spans 16 amino acids. CDR1 is SGHRS and CDR2 is YFSETQ in the germline V gene. The junction had 8 bases not matched to a gene; V was cut back by 3 bases and J by 0 bases. Filled out from reference TRBV5-1 and TRBJ2-7, the complete variable domain reads KAGVTQTPRYLIKTRGQQVTLSCSPISGHRSVSWYQQTPGQGLQFLFEYFSETQRNKGNFPGRFSGRQFSNSRSEMNVSTLELGDSALYLCASSSFRTGSSYEQYFGPGTRLTVT.